These 15 T cell receptor beta chains came from one sample sequenced in a study of blood T cells in healthy people across ages. Alongside a J-beta primer mix, a sample-barcoded 5' primer served in a second PCR lasting about 7 to 12 cycles. TCRdb fed the 5' RACE reads into MiXCR, producing one record per CDR3 protein. The data contain 700,000 to 900,000 distinct CDR3 sequences, about 53% of them singletons. Sequences were obtained from blood. The receptors here all came from a man older than 75 in good health.

There are many counts of this clonotype. V gene TRBV7-9 combines with J gene TRBJ2-3; D is possibly TRBD2 (7 bases). Trimming cost V 4 bases and J 4 bases, with 18 bases left between them. The CDR3 covers 16 residues. Germline V gene sequence: CDR1 SEHNR, CDR2 FQNEAQ (reference sequence). CDR3 DNA sequence: TGTGCCAGCAGCTCCAGTTCGGGGGGCTTCGCAGATACGCAGTATTTT. Translated: CASSSSSGGFADTQYF.

The chain uses TRBV7-7 and TRBJ2-5; 7 nucleotides match TRBD2. There are 16 residues in the CDR3. CDR1 SSHAT and CDR2 FNYEAQ come from the germline V gene (reference sequence). After removal of 3 bases from V and 5 bases from J, the junction contained 12 bases not matched to a gene. In DNA form, the CDR3 reads TGTGCCAGCAGCTTGTCCCCGCCCGGGACTACGGAGACCCAGTACTTC. Its translation: CASSLSPPGTTETQYF.

In the case of this clonotype: Its ends do not fully match the called genes, so a read error is possible. The rearrangement joins TRBV27 to TRBJ2-7; D perhaps matches TRBD1 (6 bases). The J call may be incorrect, as the DNA end agrees better with TRBJ2-5. The length of the CDR3 is 15 residues. Per germline, CDR1 MNHEY and CDR2 SMNVEV (reference sequence). CDR3 DNA: TGTGCCAACAGTTTATACGCCGGACAGTATGAGACCCAGTACTTC. It translates to CANSLYAGQYETQYF.

This chain joins TRBV29-1 and TRBJ2-7; TRBD2 matches 7 bases. Looked up from germline, CDR1 is SQVTM and CDR2 is ANQGSEA. The CDR3 consists of 13 residues. V was pared by 3 bases and J by 4 bases, with 6 bases of the junction left unmatched. For the CDR3, the DNA is TGCAGCGTTGAGTCTCCCGGGGGGTACGAGCAGTACTTC. It codes for CSVESPGGYEQYF.

The chain combines TRBV25-1 with TRBJ2-7; TRBD1 agrees at 7 bases. CDR1 MGHDK and CDR2 SYGVNS come from the germline V gene. CDR3 length: 15 residues. V shed 1 base, J shed 3 bases, and the junction held 6 bases outside the gene matches. The DNA of the CDR3 is TGTGCCAGCAGTGAATGGGCGACAGGGAGCTACGAGCAGTACTTC. Its protein product is CASSEWATGSYEQYF.

In its sample, this clonotype was seen a few times. This sequence joins TRBV12-3 or TRBV12-4 and TRBJ2-5; perhaps TRBD2 as D (5 bases). There are 15 residues in the CDR3. Trimming took off 3 bases at V and 2 bases at J, with 13 bases between the two ends. As DNA, the CDR3 is TGTGCCAGCAGTTTCGGGGTGGGAGTACAAGAGACCCAGTACTTC. It encodes CASSFGVGVQETQYF.

Note on this clonotype: This clone may be a read error of a much larger clone one base away. The V gene is TRBV11-1, the J gene TRBJ2-3; 8 nucleotides line up with TRBD2. Trimming at V came to 1 base and at J to 4 bases, leaving 1 base not matched to a gene. Germline lookup yields CDR1 SGHAT and CDR2 FQDESV (reference sequence). The CDR3 is made up of 14 amino acids. CDR3 nucleotide sequence: TGTGCCAGCAGCTTAGTACTAGCGGCAGATACGCAGTATTTT. Translating it yields CASSLVLAADTQYF.

In this sample, this clonotype turned up a few times. The rearrangement links TRBV5-6 to TRBJ2-6, with 7 nucleotides matching TRBD1. Trimming removed 4 bases from V and 3 bases from J; junction bases left unmatched: 7. The CDR3 contains 16 residues. Per the germline V gene, CDR1 is SGHDT and CDR2 is YYEEEE. In DNA, the CDR3 is TGTGCCAGCAGCCCGGACAGGAGATTTGGGGCCAACGTCCTGACTTTC. Translating it yields CASSPDRRFGANVLTF.

The chain recombines TRBV20-1 with TRBJ1-2; 11 nucleotides line up with TRBD1. The CDR3 has 15 amino acids. The V gene end was trimmed by 6 bases and the J gene end by 3 bases; junction bases not matched to a gene: 9. CDR1 is DFQATT and CDR2 is SNEGSKA in the germline V gene (reference sequence). The CDR3 DNA reads as TGCAGTGCCCGACCGGGGACAGGGGGAGACTATGGCTACACCTTC. Its translation: CSARPGTGGDYGYTF.

This clonotype was observed at least ten times. The chain has TRBV11-3 and TRBJ1-1; 7 nucleotides match TRBD1. The V gene end was trimmed by 5 bases and the J gene end by 7 bases; junction bases not matched to a gene: 7. Germline V CDR1 and CDR2: SGHNT, YENEEA. There are 13 residues in the CDR3. The CDR3 DNA sequence: TGTGCCAGCAGCCTCCGAGGGACAGATGAAGCTTTCTTT. Translation: CASSLRGTDEAFF.

This clonotype was picked up a small number of times. This sequence joins TRBV5-1 and TRBJ2-7; D perhaps matches TRBD1 (6 bases). Germline assignment: CDR1 SGHRS and CDR2 YFSETQ. Trimming removed 4 bases at V and 3 bases at J, with 11 bases between. The CDR3 consists of 13 residues. The CDR3 loop is CASSPAGDYEQYF. The DNA for the CDR3 is TGCGCCAGCAGCCCAGCAGGGGACTACGAGCAGTACTTC.

J is TRBJ2-1 and V is TRBV29-1, with 9 bases matching TRBD2. The CDR3 is 15 amino acids. The germline CDR1 and CDR2 sequences are SQVTM and ANQGSEA. J gave up 8 bases and V 1 base, and 9 bases lay outside the gene matches. This chain's CDR3 is CSVEGPSGKNYEQFF. The DNA for the CDR3 is TGCAGCGTTGAAGGTCCTAGCGGGAAGAACTATGAGCAGTTCTTC.

The chain uses TRBV12-3 or TRBV12-4 and TRBJ1-2, with D perhaps TRBD1 (6 bases). V lost 5 bases and J 12 bases, leaving 16 bases between the germline ends. The CDR3 is 12 amino acids. Written as DNA, the CDR3 is TGTGCCAGCAGTCAAAGGTGGGGGCAGGACACCTTC. Protein: CASSQRWGQDTF.

The chain joins TRBV6-1 to TRBJ2-3, with D maybe TRBD1 (6 bases). V was clipped by 2 bases and J by 1 base, with 13 bases between them. Germline V gene data show CDR1 as MNHNS and CDR2 as SASEGT. The CDR3 length is 16 residues. The DNA for the CDR3 is TGTGCCAGCAGTGAACAGCGGACAGCCCGCACAGATACGCAGTATTTT. It is translated as CASSEQRTARTDTQYF.

This clonotype was recorded a few times. This rearrangement joins TRBV3-1 to TRBJ2-4; tentatively, D is TRBD1 (6 bases). The CDR3 extends over 13 amino acids. The germline V and J ends were trimmed by 3 bases and 14 bases, with 17 bases remaining between them. The germline CDR1 and CDR2 sequences are LGHDT and YNNKEL (reference sequence). The CDR3, as DNA: TGTGCCAGCAGCCATAATCTCCAGGGGACGGAGTACTTC. Translation gives CASSHNLQGTEYF.